This T cell receptor beta chain was observed in a study of shared clonotypes between healthy human individuals. Findings and caveats of the study: Sequencing depth was expected to influence donor clonotype sharing.

The study used about 84 million PBMCs per unsorted sample for genomic DNA. For every subset, genomic DNA was evenly distributed across several immunoSEQ plates. Bulk PBMC genomic DNA spanned ten immunoSEQ deep plates. Sequencing used immunoSEQ multiplex PCR; TCRdb keeps in-frame clones, though not all of them. The profile shows around 500,000 clones, about 85% of them singletons. A remark on this clone: The antigen remains undetermined.

The CDR3 runs 13 residues. Per the germline V gene, CDR1 is SGHVS and CDR2 is FQNEAQ. V shed 5 bases, J shed 8 bases, and the junction held 4 bases outside the gene matches. Sequencing used PBMCs. This TCR came from a middle-aged woman in good health. Some clones in this sample may be carry-over from other donors' samples. V usage is TRBV7-8 and J usage is TRBJ1-1; TRBD1 matches at 11 bases. The CDR3 DNA reads as TGTGCCAGCAGCCAGGGACAGGGGGGGGAAGCTTTCTTT. Translating gives CASSQGQGGEAFF.